This T cell receptor beta chain was sequenced in a study of blood T cell repertoires in COVID-19. In the study overall: In each case, the material was cDNA or gDNA derived from T cells, B-cell-depleted T cells, or PBMCs.

Study processing details: By means of reference gene primer amplification, nucleated cell counts were estimated. The repertoire was sequenced with immunoSEQ multiplex PCR; TCRdb's copy has only in-frame clones and lacks some. The V and J calls and clone size were taken over from that table, and D and trimming were inferred from the DNA. The table records 200,000 to 300,000 clones, about nine tenths of them present only once. The CDR3 sequence is 14 residues long. Trimming pared 4 bases from V and 1 base from J, leaving 10 bases between. CDR1 is MNHEY and CDR2 is SVGAGI in the germline V gene. Participant ages covered about 18 to 89 years across about two dozen US areas.

This chain connects TRBV6-5 to TRBJ1-1; D may be TRBD1 (5 bases). The TCR was taken from a woman aged 40 to 55 with acute COVID-19. Specimen: PBMCs or T cells enriched from blood (not recorded which). In DNA form, the CDR3 reads TGTGCCAGCAGTTGGGACTGGCAGAACACTGAAGCTTTCTTT. This sequence encodes CASSWDWQNTEAFF.